The rows below give T cell receptor beta chains drawn from one sample of a study of T cell responses to AZD1222 COVID-19 vaccine. Profiling relied on immunoSEQ multiplex PCR, and the TCRdb table lists in-frame clones only, not all of them. The sample lists 120,000 to 150,000 clones, just over 90% seen once, with about 1.9% in the top ten. The sample in question was peripheral blood, obtained on day 0 of AZD1222 vaccination. The receptors were gathered from an adult in good health. The CDR3 runs from the conserved cysteine through the conserved F or W. The D gene is left open where the match is weak. Rows may omit the clone size; those that give it use once, few, many or a size class.

v_gene	abundance	j_gene	d_gene	len	CDR3nt	CDR3aa
TRBV3-1/TRBV3-2	.	TRBJ2-7	.	12	TGTGCCAGCAGCCAACAACCCTACGAGCAGTACTTC	CASSQQPYEQYF
TRBV7-3	.	TRBJ1-1	TRBD1	14	TGTGCCAGCAGAGCGGACAGGGTAAACACTGAAGCTTTCTTT	CASRADRVNTEAFF
TRBV10-3	.	TRBJ2-1	.	14	TGTGCCATCAGTCTTCATCAAACAGGAAATGAGCAGTTCTTC	CAISLHQTGNEQFF
TRBV5-1	once	TRBJ2-5	.	15	TGCGCCAGCAGCTTGGAAAGGTTGGGCCAAGAGACCCAGTACTTC	CASSLERLGQETQYF
TRBV5-1	.	TRBJ2-5	.	15	TGCGCCAGCAGCTTGGTCTTCCTAGACCAAGAGACCCAGTACTTC	CASSLVFLDQETQYF
TRBV24-1	.	TRBJ2-1	.	14	TGTGCCACCAGCCGGGACACCCCCGAGGGTGAGCAGTTCTTC	CATSRDTPEGEQFF
TRBV18	.	TRBJ2-3	TRBD2	16	TGTGCCAGCTCATCCTCGGGGGGGCGCGGCACAGATACGCAGTATTTT	CASSSSGGRGTDTQYF
TRBV7-3	.	TRBJ1-1	TRBD1	15	TGTGCCAGCAGCTTAGGTGGGACAGGGGGCACTGAAGCTTTCTTT	CASSLGGTGGTEAFF
TRBV6-5	.	TRBJ1-4	.	15	TGTGCCAGCAGTTACTCGGGGGGGCCAGGTGAAAAACTGTTTTTT	CASSYSGGPGEKLFF
TRBV5-4	once	TRBJ2-7	.	13	TGTGCCAGCAGCCAGCACGCAGCCTACGAGCAGTACTTC	CASSQHAAYEQYF
TRBV19	.	TRBJ2-1	TRBD1	15	TGTGCCAGTAGTTACCGGGACAGGCCCAACGATGAGCAGTTCTTC	CASSYRDRPNDEQFF
TRBV12-3/TRBV12-4	.	TRBJ1-1	.	13	TGTGCCAGCAGTTTAGGCCAGTACCTTGAAGCTTTCTTT	CASSLGQYLEAFF
TRBV7-9	.	TRBJ1-2	.	13	TGTGCCAGCAGCTTAGGACGCGGCTATGGCTACACCTTC	CASSLGRGYGYTF
TRBV30	.	TRBJ2-1	.	11	TGTGCCTGGAGTGGTGTGAGCGAGCAGTTCTTC	CAWSGVSEQFF
TRBV5-1	.	TRBJ2-5	.	13	TGCGCCAGCAGCTTGTTTGGCGACGAGACCCAGTACTTC	CASSLFGDETQYF
TRBV12-3/TRBV12-4	.	TRBJ1-6	.	13	TGTGCCAGCACCCTAGCCGGTAATTCACCCCTCCACTTT	CASTLAGNSPLHF
TRBV10-2	.	TRBJ1-6	.	16	TGCGCCAGCAGTGCGTTAGCGGGACGGGGGAATTCACCCCTCCACTTT	CASSALAGRGNSPLHF
TRBV19	.	TRBJ1-1	.	14	TGTGCCAGTAGTGCCCATGATATGAACACTGAAGCTTTCTTT	CASSAHDMNTEAFF
TRBV10-3	.	TRBJ1-2	TRBD1	12	TGTGCCATTTGGACAGGGAGCTATGGCTACACCTTC	CAIWTGSYGYTF
TRBV4-1	.	TRBJ2-1	TRBD1	16	TGCGCCAGCAGCCAAGATAGAGGACAGGGGGGGAATGAGCAGTTCTTC	CASSQDRGQGGNEQFF